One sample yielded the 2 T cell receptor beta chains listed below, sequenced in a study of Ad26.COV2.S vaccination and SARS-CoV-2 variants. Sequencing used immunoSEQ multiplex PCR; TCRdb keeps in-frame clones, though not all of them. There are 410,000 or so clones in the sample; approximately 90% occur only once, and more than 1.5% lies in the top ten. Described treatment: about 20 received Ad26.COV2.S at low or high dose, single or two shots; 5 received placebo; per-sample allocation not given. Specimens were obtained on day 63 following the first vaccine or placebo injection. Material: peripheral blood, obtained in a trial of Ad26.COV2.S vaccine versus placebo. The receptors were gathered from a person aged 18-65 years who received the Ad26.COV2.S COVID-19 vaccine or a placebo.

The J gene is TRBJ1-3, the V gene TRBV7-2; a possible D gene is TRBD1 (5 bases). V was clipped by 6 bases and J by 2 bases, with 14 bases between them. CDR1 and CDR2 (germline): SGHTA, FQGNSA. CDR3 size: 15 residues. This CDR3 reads CASRPPGGTGNTIYF. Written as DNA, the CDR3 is TGTGCCAGCAGACCCCCCGGGGGGACTGGAAACACCATATATTTT.

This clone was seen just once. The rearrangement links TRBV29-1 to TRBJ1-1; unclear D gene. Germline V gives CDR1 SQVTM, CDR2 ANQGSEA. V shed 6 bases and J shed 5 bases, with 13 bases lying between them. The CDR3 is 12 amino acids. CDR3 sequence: CSVRGVVTEAFF. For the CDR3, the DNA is TGCAGCGTACGTGGGGTAGTGACTGAAGCTTTCTTT.